Shown below are 30 T cell receptor beta chains from a single sample sequenced in a study of blood T cell repertoires in COVID-19. TCRdb's table, derived via immunoSEQ multiplex PCR, lists solely in-frame clones and lacks some. The sample has about 410,000 clones; around nine tenths are singletons. The sequencing sample was made of peripheral blood. The receptors originated from a woman aged 35 to 49 with COVID-19, enrolled during active disease.

The chain couples TRBV7-2 to TRBJ2-7, with 9 bases identical to TRBD2. V dropped 1 base and J dropped 0; count of bases not matched to a gene: 10. Germline CDR1 is SGHTA and CDR2 is FQGNSA. The CDR3 has 18 amino acids. The CDR3 reads CASSLVGRLAVLSYEQYF. The CDR3 coding sequence is TGTGCCAGCAGCTTAGTCGGTAGACTAGCGGTCCTCTCCTACGAGCAGTACTTC.

This chain links TRBV27 with TRBJ1-5, with 7 bases fitting TRBD1. The CDR3 consists of 16 residues. The junction had 10 bases not matched to a gene; V was cut back by 6 bases and J by 2 bases. The germline V gene encodes CDR1 MNHEY and CDR2 SMNVEV (reference sequence). The CDR3: CASRLKTGVGNQPQHF. The CDR3 DNA reads TGTGCCAGCAGACTCAAAACAGGGGTGGGCAATCAGCCCCAGCATTTT.

The chain employs TRBV4-1 and TRBJ2-1; 8 nucleotides line up with TRBD2. Unmatched junction bases numbered 9, after V lost 1 base and J lost 10 bases. This CDR3 contains 15 residues. The germline V gene encodes CDR1 MGHRA and CDR2 YSYEKL. CDR3 sequence: CASSQGIRGGYEQFF. The CDR3 coding sequence is TGCGCCAGCAGCCAAGGGATACGGGGGGGCTACGAGCAGTTCTTC.

V and J are TRBV5-1 and TRBJ1-1, with 7 bases aligning to TRBD1. Germline-derived CDR1 and CDR2 are SGHRS and YFSETQ. Germline trimming cut 4 bases from V and 0 bases from J; bases unmatched to any gene: 12. This CDR3 is built from 17 residues. This CDR3 reads CASSLRQGLTLNTEAFF. CDR3 DNA sequence: TGCGCCAGCAGCCTCCGACAGGGACTTACTTTGAACACTGAAGCTTTCTTT.

The V call is TRBV28, the J call TRBJ1-4; 7 nucleotides agree with TRBD1. Germline V CDR1 and CDR2: MDHEN, SYDVKM. CDR3 size: 15 residues. The V gene end was trimmed by 4 bases and the J gene end by 3 bases; junction bases not matched to a gene: 5. The CDR3 DNA reads as TGTGCCAGCAGTTCCAACAGGGGAGCTAATGAAAAACTGTTTTTT. This sequence encodes CASSSNRGANEKLFF.

This chain uses TRBV7-9 with TRBJ2-7; 8 bases map to TRBD1. With 5 bases clipped from V and 5 bases from J, the junction kept 14 bases outside the gene matches. Germline V gives CDR1 SEHNR, CDR2 FQNEAQ (reference sequence). The CDR3 is 16 residues long. CDR3 bases: TGTGCCAGCAGCCACTCTCCGACAGGGGAGGTAAACGAGCAGTACTTC. Amino acids: CASSHSPTGEVNEQYF.

As for this clone: Additional DNA sequences in this sample encode the identical CDR3. V is TRBV27 and J is TRBJ2-2; D may be TRBD2 (6 bases). The length of the CDR3 is 15 residues. Germline V lookup: CDR1 MNHEY, CDR2 SMNVEV (reference sequence). Trimming left V 0 bases short and J 7 bases short, with 12 bases between. CDR3 nucleotides: TGTGCCAGCAGTTTATCGGAGGGACGGAACGGGGAGCTGTTTTTT. Its protein product is CASSLSEGRNGELFF.

The chain recombines TRBV5-1 with TRBJ1-2, with D maybe TRBD1 (6 bases). This CDR3 has 15 amino acids. The ends were cut back, 4 bases at V and 2 bases at J, with 15 bases in the middle. The germline V gene encodes CDR1 SGHRS and CDR2 YFSETQ. As DNA, the CDR3 is TGCGCCAGCAGCCGAAAGGACGGGACAAACTATGGCTACACCTTC. Residues: CASSRKDGTNYGYTF.

This clone was picked up a small number of times. The chain has TRBV29-1 and TRBJ2-2; 7 nucleotides align to TRBD1. V lost 7 bases and J lost 7; bases outside the gene matches: 6. The CDR3 sequence is 12 residues long. Germline CDR1 SQVTM, CDR2 ANQGSEA. The CDR3 DNA is TGCAGCGGAAAGAGGGGGCGCGGGGAGCTGTTTTTT. Its protein product is CSGKRGRGELFF.

J is TRBJ2-7 and V is TRBV11-3, with D maybe TRBD1 (6 bases). V was trimmed by 1 base and J by 6 bases, leaving 7 bases between them. Germline CDR1 and CDR2: SGHNT and YENEEA. The length of the CDR3 is 12 residues. CDR3 DNA sequence: TGTGCCAGCAGCTTAGTAGGGGGCGAGCAGTACTTC. The encoded protein is CASSLVGGEQYF.

The chain links TRBV11-2 to TRBJ2-7; D is unresolved. Trimming stripped 5 bases from V and 7 bases from J, with 21 bases between. The CDR3 totals 15 residues. CDR1 SGHAT and CDR2 FQNNGV come from the germline V gene. The CDR3 loop is CASSPPRQLSREQYF. The CDR3 DNA reads TGTGCCAGCAGCCCCCCCCGGCAGCTTTCGAGGGAGCAGTACTTC.

The chain links TRBV7-9 to TRBJ2-7; 7 bases agree with TRBD1. Germline values: CDR1 SEHNR, CDR2 FQNEAQ (reference sequence). V shed 3 bases and J 4 bases; nucleotides not matched to a gene: 6. This CDR3 has 14 amino acids. CDR3: CASSFTGVWYEQYF. The CDR3 bases are TGTGCCAGCAGCTTCACAGGGGTCTGGTACGAGCAGTACTTC.

The chain joins TRBV7-3 to TRBJ1-1; D is ambiguous. V was cut by 4 bases and J by 3 bases, with 9 bases left in between. From germline, CDR1 is SGHTA and CDR2 FQGTGA. The CDR3 spans 13 residues. The CDR3 sequence: CASSSRRDTEAFF. The CDR3 DNA reads TGTGCCAGCAGCTCCCGGAGGGACACTGAAGCTTTCTTT.

The V gene is TRBV6-4, the J gene TRBJ2-1, with D tentatively TRBD2 (6 bases). V was cut by 5 bases and J by 8 bases, with 22 bases left in between. The CDR3 covers 16 residues. The germline V gene encodes CDR1 MRHNA and CDR2 SNTAGT. The DNA for the CDR3 is TGTGCCAGCAGTAGGGGTCGGGGGTTGTGTGTCGATGAGCAGTTCTTC. Translating it yields CASSRGRGLCVDEQFF.

This chain joins TRBV12-3 or TRBV12-4 and TRBJ1-2; D gene unclear. V shed 2 bases and J shed 4 bases, with 8 bases lying between them. The CDR3 is 13 amino acids. CDR3 protein: CASSLSISYGYTF. The CDR3 bases are TGTGCCAGCAGTTTATCCATCAGCTATGGCTACACCTTC.

The J gene is TRBJ1-4, the V gene TRBV28; 7 bases fit TRBD1. Germline V gene lookup returns CDR1 MDHEN and CDR2 SYDVKM. The V and J ends lost 6 bases and 8 bases, in that order; junction bases with no gene match: 9. The CDR3 spans 14 residues. The CDR3 DNA follows: TGTGCCAGCAGAATTGACAGGGTCGGCGAAAAACTGTTTTTT. This codes for CASRIDRVGEKLFF.

This chain links TRBV7-8 with TRBJ2-1, with TRBD1 as a possible D gene (6 bases). CDR1 and CDR2 from the germline V gene are SGHVS and FQNEAQ. Trimming took 5 bases from V and 5 from J, leaving 13 bases between them. This CDR3 has 14 residues. The CDR3 DNA reads as TGTGCCAGCAGCCTAAGGGGGTTTAACAATGAGCAGTTCTTC. It codes for CASSLRGFNNEQFF.

The chain has TRBV27 and TRBJ2-2, with 7 bases fitting TRBD1. The CDR3 spans 14 residues. Germline V gene sequence: CDR1 MNHEY, CDR2 SMNVEV (reference sequence). V lost 6 bases and J lost 6; bases outside the gene matches: 7. Here the CDR3 DNA reads TGTGCCAGCAGCGACAGGGCCGGACCCGGGGAGCTGTTTTTT. Amino acids: CASSDRAGPGELFF.

CDR3 residues: CASSLIAGETAQYF. The CDR3 nucleotides are TGTGCCAGCAGTTTAATAGCGGGAGAGACCGCGCAGTATTTT. The rearrangement links TRBV27 to TRBJ2-3; 9 bases match TRBD2. The trim removed 2 bases at V and 10 bases at J, leaving 7 bases unmatched. Germline lookup yields CDR1 MNHEY and CDR2 SMNVEV (reference sequence). CDR3 length: 14 residues.

In its sample, this clone was seen once. The CDR3 spells CSASGPAPGELFF. The DNA for the CDR3 is TGCAGTGCTAGTGGGCCCGCCCCGGGGGAGCTGTTTTTT. The chain joins TRBV20-1 to TRBJ2-2; D call uncertain. CDR1 is DFQATT and CDR2 is SNEGSKA in the germline V gene (reference sequence). CDR3 length equals 13 residues. The ends were cut back, 3 bases at V and 8 bases at J, with 13 bases in the middle.

This clone was counted a single time. V is TRBV28 and J is TRBJ1-2; TRBD1 matches at 7 bases. Germline V gene data show CDR1 as MDHEN and CDR2 as SYDVKM. V lost 8 bases and J lost 0; bases outside the gene matches: 6. The CDR3 runs to 14 residues. CDR3 sequence (DNA): TGTGCCAGCTGGACAGGAGGGGCTAACTATGGCTACACCTTC. This translates into CASWTGGANYGYTF.

The V gene is TRBV28, the J gene TRBJ1-3, with TRBD1 matching 9 bases. The CDR3 is 15 amino acids. V shed 5 bases, J shed 3 bases, and the junction held 5 bases outside the gene matches. Per the germline V gene, CDR1 is MDHEN and CDR2 is SYDVKM. The CDR3 region is CASSLTGGRGNTIYF. The CDR3 DNA reads TGTGCCAGCAGTCTCACAGGGGGCCGTGGAAACACCATATATTTT.

The genes are TRBV6-2 or TRBV6-3 and TRBJ1-2; tentatively, D is TRBD1 (6 bases). The germline CDR1 and CDR2 sequences are MNHEY and SVGEGT. The CDR3 consists of 14 residues. Trimming shortened V by 3 bases and J by 4 bases, and 12 bases separated the two germline ends. CDR3 sequence reads: CASSYSTGPYGYTF. The CDR3 DNA is TGTGCCAGCAGTTATTCGACAGGCCCCTATGGCTACACCTTC.

The chain employs TRBV6-5 and TRBJ1-3; the D gene is possibly TRBD1 (6 bases). The germline gives CDR1 MNHEY, CDR2 SVGAGI. CDR3 length: 16 residues. V was clipped by 4 bases and J by 0 bases, with 13 bases between them. As DNA, the CDR3 is TGTGCCAGCAGTTTAGGACAGTCTACCTCTGGAAACACCATATATTTT. It yields the protein CASSLGQSTSGNTIYF.

The V call is TRBV7-9, the J call TRBJ2-7; TRBD2 matches at 8 bases. The CDR3 totals 16 residues. Trimming cost V 5 bases and J 6 bases; bases outside gene matches: 15. Per germline, CDR1 SEHNR and CDR2 FQNEAQ (reference sequence). The CDR3 spells CASSKSGTSRSGEQYF. CDR3 nucleotides: TGTGCCAGCAGCAAATCCGGGACTAGTAGGTCGGGCGAGCAGTACTTC.

The chain links TRBV5-1 to TRBJ2-3; D gene ambiguous. Deletions cut 2 bases from V and 6 bases from J, with 13 bases between. The CDR3 contains 14 residues. Looked up from germline, CDR1 is SGHRS and CDR2 is YFSETQ. The CDR3 sequence is CASSLGDSQDTQYF. The CDR3 nucleotides are TGCGCCAGCAGCTTAGGAGACTCCCAGGATACGCAGTATTTT.

The genes are TRBV6-5 and TRBJ1-5; the match to TRBD1 covers 7 bases. Looked up from germline, CDR1 is MNHEY and CDR2 is SVGAGI. The CDR3 is 15 residues long. The junction had 6 bases not matched to a gene; V was cut back by 5 bases and J by 2 bases. The chain's CDR3 is CASSRTGIGNQPQHF. Here the CDR3 DNA reads TGTGCCAGCAGTAGGACAGGTATCGGCAATCAGCCCCAGCATTTT.

Notes on this clone: The same CDR3 can be traced to other DNA sequences in this sample. This chain links TRBV7-9 with TRBJ2-1; D remains unclear. This CDR3 has 13 amino acids. Per germline, CDR1 SEHNR and CDR2 FQNEAQ (reference sequence). V was shortened by 5 bases and J by 0 bases, with 5 bases between the two germline ends. The CDR3 is CASSLSSYNEQFF. In nucleotides, the CDR3 is TGTGCCAGCAGCCTGAGCTCCTACAATGAGCAGTTCTTC.

The V call is TRBV7-8, the J call TRBJ2-7; D not certain. The CDR3 totals 14 residues. Germline CDR1 and CDR2: SGHVS and FQNEAQ. V was pared by 5 bases and J by 1 base, with 12 bases between. The CDR3 DNA reads TGTGCCAGCAGCCTATCGAGAGTTTCCTACGAGCAGTACTTC. This translates into CASSLSRVSYEQYF.

The chain employs TRBV10-3 and TRBJ2-5; 8 nucleotides match TRBD1. CDR3 length equals 16 residues. Germline V CDR1 and CDR2: ENHRY, SYGVKD. V gave up 6 bases and J gave up 5 bases; unmatched junction bases: 14. The CDR3 DNA follows: TGTGCCATCAGGGAGCAGGGGGCGCCGGCCGGGGAGACCCAGTACTTC. Protein sequence: CAIREQGAPAGETQYF.